Each of the 10 T cell receptor beta chains below was sequenced from the same sample in a study of CD8 T cells in Susac syndrome. Random hexamers were used to reverse transcribe the RNA input (about 0.45 to 1 ug). TCRdb processed the immunoSEQ multiplex PCR reads anew with MiXCR; each CDR3 protein has one entry. The table lists 330,000 or so distinct CDR3 sequences, roughly 85% of them singletons. Sequenced sample: CD8+ T cells from PBMCs. The source of these receptors is a human donor with multiple sclerosis.

The chain couples TRBV5-6 to TRBJ1-1; the D is unclear. Germline CDR1 SGHDT, CDR2 YYEEEE. The CDR3 runs to 14 residues. Trimming stripped 1 base from V and 1 base from J, with 8 bases between. The CDR3 nucleotides read TGTGCCAGCAGCTTGAGCCAAAGGAACACTGAAGCTTTCTTT. This codes for CASSLSQRNTEAFF.

This chain uses TRBV2 with TRBJ2-7; the match to TRBD1 covers 7 bases. The V segment lost 1 base and the J segment 2 bases; nucleotides outside the gene matches: 5. This CDR3 spans 15 amino acids. The germline gives CDR1 SNHLY, CDR2 FYNNEI. CDR3 nucleotide sequence: TGTGCCAGCAGTGAAGAGGGGGCTGTCACCTACGAGCAGTACTTC. It yields the protein CASSEEGAVTYEQYF.

The chain is built from TRBV28 and TRBJ2-1, with D perhaps matching TRBD1 (6 bases). Germline CDR1 MDHEN, CDR2 SYDVKM. CDR3 length: 16 amino acids. The germline V and J ends were trimmed by 5 bases and 3 bases, with 17 bases remaining between them. The DNA of the CDR3 is TGTGCCAGCAGTAACTCCGGGACACCGGACTACAATGAGCAGTTCTTC. Translating gives CASSNSGTPDYNEQFF.

V gene TRBV28 combines with J gene TRBJ1-2; possible D gene TRBD1, 5 bases. The CDR3 runs 13 residues. V lost 6 bases, J lost 7 bases, and 15 bases lay in between. Germline CDR1 and CDR2: MDHEN and SYDVKM. The CDR3 here is CASRMDLGAGYTF. CDR3 nucleotides: TGTGCCAGCAGAATGGACCTAGGGGCTGGCTACACCTTC.

The chain carries TRBV30 and TRBJ1-2; perhaps TRBD1 as D (6 bases). The CDR3 consists of 13 residues. Germline V gives CDR1 GTSNPN, CDR2 SVGIG (reference sequence). The V end was cut by 5 bases, the J end by 7 bases, with 17 bases between. For the CDR3, the DNA is TGTGCCTGGGGTTTAGGGGGAGATGGTGGCTACACCTTC. Translated, it gives CAWGLGGDGGYTF. Combining the CDR3 with reference TRBV30 and TRBJ1-2 gives the whole variable domain SQTIHQWPATLVQPVGSPLSLECTVEGTSNPNLYWYRQAAGRGLQLLFYSVGIGQISSEVPQNLSASRPQDRQFILSSKKLLLSDSGFYLCAWGLGGDGGYTFGSGTRLTVV.

The CDR3 DNA follows: TGTGCCAGCAGCTTGGGGACGTCCCTCCACTTT. Encoded protein: CASSLGTSLHF. V and J are TRBV5-4 and TRBJ1-6; D is uncertain. The CDR3 contains 11 residues. Germline V gene data show CDR1 as SGHNT and CDR2 as YYREEE (reference sequence). V gave up 0 bases and J gave up 14 bases, with 6 bases separating them.

The rearrangement links TRBV19 to TRBJ2-3; D unresolved. V shed 4 bases and J shed 2 bases, with 13 bases lying between them. CDR3 length equals 15 residues. CDR1 and CDR2 (germline): LNHDA, SQIVND (reference sequence). CDR3 sequence reads: CASSTWVVNTDTQYF. The CDR3 DNA sequence: TGTGCCAGTAGTACGTGGGTCGTAAACACAGATACGCAGTATTTT.

This clonotype came up a few times. V is TRBV7-2 and J is TRBJ2-1, with D hard to call. The V gene's germline CDR1 is SGHTA and CDR2 FQGNSA. Trimming stripped 0 bases from V and 0 bases from J, with 12 bases between. The CDR3 totals 17 residues. CDR3 coding DNA: TGTGCCAGCAGCTTAGCGTACCGGCTATCCTCCTACAATGAGCAGTTCTTC. Protein product: CASSLAYRLSSYNEQFF.

The chain's CDR3 is CSAYPRGTNQPQHF. The CDR3 DNA sequence: TGCAGTGCTTACCCCAGGGGGACCAATCAGCCCCAGCATTTT. The rearrangement joins TRBV20-1 to TRBJ1-5; 7 positions match TRBD1. The V segment lost 5 bases and the J segment 3 bases; nucleotides outside the gene matches: 7. Germline V lookup: CDR1 DFQATT, CDR2 SNEGSKA (reference sequence). This CDR3 comprises 14 residues.

The CDR3 protein is CATAMGLGQPQHF. The CDR3 DNA is TGTGCCACCGCCATGGGGCTGGGTCAGCCCCAGCATTTT. The V and J genes are TRBV6-5 and TRBJ1-5, with D possibly being TRBD1 (5 bases). The CDR3 is 13 amino acids. V lost 10 bases to trimming and J lost 6 bases, with 16 bases between them. In germline, CDR1 is MNHEY, CDR2 SVGAGI.